These 27 T cell receptor beta chains originate from one sample sequenced in a study of cytomegalovirus exposure and HLA in healthy donors. The PCR used 60 Vbeta and 13 Jbeta primers. The protocol was immunoSEQ multiplex PCR, while the TCRdb copy is restricted to in-frame clones and leaves out a portion. The table records about 170,000 clones, approximately 72% of them present only once. Sequencing input: PBMCs. The origin of the receptors is a human donor in good health.

This sequence joins TRBV5-4 and TRBJ2-7; TRBD1 is a possible D gene (5 bases). The germline V gene has CDR1 SGHNT and CDR2 YYREEE (reference sequence). V was cut by 4 bases and J by 2 bases, with 10 bases left in between. This CDR3 contains 13 residues. The CDR3 DNA reads TGTGCCAGCAGCATGGACAACCCCTACGAGCAGTACTTC. It translates to CASSMDNPYEQYF.

The chain employs TRBV30 and TRBJ2-5; 8 nucleotides agree with TRBD2. Germline V CDR1 and CDR2: GTSNPN, SVGIG (reference sequence). This CDR3 contains 14 residues. V lost 0 bases, J lost 4 bases, and 4 bases stayed unmatched. CDR3 residues: CAWSVPSGGETQYF. In nucleotides, the CDR3 is TGTGCCTGGAGTGTACCCAGCGGGGGAGAGACCCAGTACTTC. The whole variable domain, remainder taken from reference TRBV30 and TRBJ2-5, is SQTIHQWPATLVQPVGSPLSLECTVEGTSNPNLYWYRQAAGRGLQLLFYSVGIGQISSEVPQNLSASRPQDRQFILSSKKLLLSDSGFYLCAWSVPSGGETQYFGPGTRLLVL.

This chain uses TRBV6-1 with TRBJ2-5, with TRBD1 identical over 9 bases. The CDR3 spans 14 residues. In germline, CDR1 is MNHNS, CDR2 SASEGT. The V gene end was trimmed by 7 bases and the J gene end by 5 bases; junction bases not matched to a gene: 8. For the CDR3, the DNA is TGTGCCAGCACCCTAGACAGGGGGTGGGAGACCCAGTACTTC. Translation: CASTLDRGWETQYF.

This chain links TRBV2 with TRBJ1-3; D ambiguous. V was cut by 4 bases and J by 4 bases, with 11 bases left in between. Germline lookup yields CDR1 SNHLY and CDR2 FYNNEI. This CDR3 comprises 14 residues. CDR3 nucleotides: TGTGCCAGCAGTGCCTCTACCGTCGGAAACACCATATATTTT. This codes for CASSASTVGNTIYF. The full variable domain, its missing parts supplied by reference TRBV2 and TRBJ1-3, is EPEVTQTPSHQVTQMGQEVILRCVPISNHLYFYWYRQILGQKVEFLVSFYNNEISEKSEIFDDQFSVERPDGSNFTLKIRSTKLEDSAMYFCASSASTVGNTIYFGEGSWLTVV.

The gene calls are TRBV5-4 and TRBJ2-5; 9 nucleotides agree with TRBD2. The germline gives CDR1 SGHNT, CDR2 YYREEE (reference sequence). The CDR3 consists of 13 residues. Trimming removed 3 bases from V and 5 bases from J; junction bases left unmatched: 2. The CDR3 loop is CASSWTSEETQYF. The CDR3 DNA reads TGTGCCAGCAGCTGGACTAGCGAGGAGACCCAGTACTTC.

V is TRBV30 and J is TRBJ2-2, with TRBD1 matching over 8 bases. Losses at the gene ends were 2 bases for V and 5 bases for J; bases not matched to a gene: 10. Germline V lookup: CDR1 GTSNPN, CDR2 SVGIG (reference sequence). The CDR3 totals 16 residues. CDR3 in amino acids: CAWSPPRTGKTGELFF. The CDR3 DNA sequence: TGTGCCTGGAGTCCGCCCCGGACAGGGAAAACCGGGGAGCTGTTTTTT.

The genes are TRBV29-1 and TRBJ2-7, with TRBD1 identical over 7 bases. Germline trimming cut 2 bases from V and 4 bases from J; bases unmatched to any gene: 8. The length of the CDR3 is 14 residues. Germline loops: CDR1 SQVTM, CDR2 ANQGSEA. This chain's CDR3 is CSVESAGGRYEQYF. The CDR3 DNA sequence: TGCAGCGTTGAATCGGCAGGGGGTAGGTACGAGCAGTACTTC.

The DNA of the CDR3 is TGTGCCAGCAGCCCCGTCCGGGGGGGAACCTACGAGCAGTACTTC. It yields the protein CASSPVRGGTYEQYF. The rearrangement links TRBV14 to TRBJ2-7, with 8 positions matching TRBD2. Germline V CDR1 and CDR2: SGHDN, FVKESK. V shed 4 bases and J 2 bases; nucleotides not matched to a gene: 7. This CDR3 is 15 amino acids long. The entire variable domain, with the rest obtained from reference TRBV14 and TRBJ2-7, is as follows: EAGVTQFPSHSVIEKGQTVTLRCDPISGHDNLYWYRRVMGKEIKFLLHFVKESKQDESGMPNNRFLAERTGGTYSTLKVQPAELEDSGVYFCASSPVRGGTYEQYFGPGTRLTVT.

This clone is a singleton in its sample. The chain carries TRBV7-9 and TRBJ1-2; 7 bases fit TRBD1. In germline, CDR1 is SEHNR, CDR2 FQNEAQ (reference sequence). V lost 4 bases, J lost 8 bases, and 13 bases stayed unmatched. CDR3 size: 15 residues. The CDR3, as DNA: TGTGCCAGCAGCTACCTCGGGGCAGGGGGGATCGGCTACACCTTC. Protein: CASSYLGAGGIGYTF.

The chain employs TRBV5-1 and TRBJ2-1; no firm D call. The CDR3 loop spans 15 amino acids. Per germline, CDR1 SGHRS and CDR2 YFSETQ. V was cut by 0 bases and J by 0 bases, with 7 bases left in between. The CDR3 nucleotides read TGCGCCAGCAGCTTGGGCTACAGCTCCTACAATGAGCAGTTCTTC. Amino acids: CASSLGYSSYNEQFF.

The V and J genes are TRBV6-5 and TRBJ2-7, with a possible D match to TRBD2 (6 bases). CDR1 and CDR2 (germline): MNHEY, SVGAGI. The CDR3 runs 14 residues. Trimming took off 0 bases at V and 7 bases at J, with 13 bases between the two ends. CDR3 loop: CASSYSSGVTEQYF. CDR3 nucleotides: TGTGCCAGCAGTTACTCTTCGGGGGTCACGGAGCAGTACTTC.

The rearrangement uses TRBV28 and TRBJ2-2; D might be TRBD1 (6 bases). This CDR3 region has 15 residues. V was trimmed by 5 bases and J by 3 bases, leaving 13 bases between them. The V gene's germline CDR1 is MDHEN and CDR2 SYDVKM. CDR3 in DNA: TGTGCCAGCAGTAAGGGGACACTTGACACCGGGGAGCTGTTTTTT. It specifies CASSKGTLDTGELFF. Full variable domain (remainder filled in from reference TRBV28 and TRBJ2-2): DVKVTQSSRYLVKRTGEKVFLECVQDMDHENMFWYRQDPGLGLRLIYFSYDVKMKEKGDIPEGYSVSREKKERFSLILESASTNQTSMYLCASSKGTLDTGELFFGEGSRLTVL.

The V call is TRBV7-9, the J call TRBJ2-3, with D unresolved. CDR3 length: 14 amino acids. Per the germline V gene, CDR1 is SEHNR and CDR2 is FQNEAQ (reference sequence). V was shortened by 3 bases and J by 5 bases, with 12 bases between the two germline ends. The CDR3 region is CASSLGRIGDTQYF. The CDR3 DNA follows: TGTGCCAGCAGCTTGGGCAGGATCGGAGATACGCAGTATTTT. The variable domain in full, completed from reference TRBV7-9 and TRBJ2-3, reads DTGVSQNPRHKITKRGQNVTFRCDPISEHNRLYWYRQTLGQGPEFLTYFQNEAQLEKSRLLSDRFSAERPKGSFSTLEIQRTEQGDSAMYLCASSLGRIGDTQYFGPGTRLTVL.

This clone has a single count. The genes are TRBV5-1 and TRBJ2-2; possibly TRBD1 for D (5 bases). Germline loops: CDR1 SGHRS, CDR2 YFSETQ. The CDR3 is made up of 15 amino acids. V was trimmed by 0 bases and J by 1 base, leaving 7 bases between them. This CDR3 is CASSLDQGNTGELFF. The CDR3 nucleotides are TGCGCCAGCAGCTTGGATCAGGGGAACACCGGGGAGCTGTTTTTT.

The chain combines TRBV5-1 with TRBJ1-3; D is uncertain. This CDR3 region has 14 residues. Deletions cut 4 bases from V and 3 bases from J, with 11 bases between. Germline CDR1 SGHRS, CDR2 YFSETQ. CDR3 region: CASSRGGYGNTIYF. The CDR3 DNA reads as TGCGCCAGCAGCCGGGGAGGCTATGGAAACACCATATATTTT.

This clone was seen a handful of times. The chain combines TRBV5-4 with TRBJ1-4, with D unclear. V lost 4 bases to trimming and J lost 8 bases, with 21 bases between them. This CDR3 is built from 16 residues. CDR1 SGHNT and CDR2 YYREEE come from the germline V gene (reference sequence). CDR3 sequence reads: CASSTRFVEVTEKLFF. The DNA for the CDR3 is TGTGCCAGCAGCACTCGGTTCGTAGAGGTTACGGAAAAACTGTTTTTT.

This clone was found a few times. This sequence joins TRBV5-1 and TRBJ1-3; TRBD1 agrees at 9 bases. J gave up 0 bases and V 4 bases, and 5 bases lay outside the gene matches. Germline CDR1 reads SGHRS; CDR2 reads YFSETQ. The CDR3 is 16 amino acids. The CDR3 is CASSSGTGFSGNTIYF. CDR3 coding DNA: TGCGCCAGCAGCAGCGGGACAGGGTTCTCTGGAAACACCATATATTTT.

This clone was picked up a small number of times. The chain carries TRBV7-9 and TRBJ1-1; D possibly corresponds to TRBD1 (6 bases). This CDR3 is 16 amino acids long. Per germline, CDR1 SEHNR and CDR2 FQNEAQ (reference sequence). Trimming left V 3 bases short and J 6 bases short, with 20 bases between. The CDR3: CASSLGMGQGTAEAFF. The CDR3 bases are TGTGCCAGCAGCTTGGGAATGGGGCAGGGGACCGCTGAAGCTTTCTTT.

This clone was counted a single time. J is TRBJ1-1 and V is TRBV10-3; possibly TRBD1 for D (6 bases). CDR3 size: 13 residues. The germline CDR1 and CDR2 sequences are ENHRY and SYGVKD. Deletions cut 4 bases from V and 4 bases from J, with 10 bases between. Here the CDR3 DNA reads TGTGCCATCAGTGGAAGGGGGGGCACTGAAGCTTTCTTT. It encodes CAISGRGGTEAFF.

The genes are TRBV6-1 and TRBJ2-3, with TRBD1 matching 9 bases. The CDR3 is 15 residues long. Germline CDR1 MNHNS, CDR2 SASEGT. The junction had 9 bases not matched to a gene; V was cut back by 6 bases and J by 5 bases. For the CDR3, the DNA is TGTGCCAGCAGGCCGCACAGGGGGCGGGGAGATACGCAGTATTTT. As protein: CASRPHRGRGDTQYF.

The V call is TRBV4-1, the J call TRBJ1-5; D call uncertain. CDR3 length equals 15 residues. Germline CDR1 MGHRA, CDR2 YSYEKL. Trimming removed 0 bases from V and 6 bases from J, with 12 bases in between. CDR3 in DNA: TGCGCCAGCAGCCAAGATGGTAGTTTCGGTCAGCCCCAGCATTTT. It encodes CASSQDGSFGQPQHF.

The chain recombines TRBV5-8 with TRBJ2-3, with D unresolved. CDR3 length: 16 residues. Between the trimmed V and J ends, which lost 4 bases and 5 bases, there was a span of 20 bases. Germline V gives CDR1 SGHTS, CDR2 YDEGEE. CDR3 in amino acids: CASSPTTTLLRDTQYF. The CDR3 DNA reads as TGTGCCAGCAGCCCTACTACAACCCTCTTAAGAGATACGCAGTATTTT.

The V and J genes are TRBV10-1 and TRBJ1-5, with unresolved D. Per germline, CDR1 WNHNN and CDR2 SYGVQD (reference sequence). This CDR3 has 17 amino acids. V was trimmed by 2 bases and J by 0 bases, leaving 14 bases between them. CDR3 sequence (DNA): TGCGCCAGCAGTGAGATATATCCGCCCTATAGCAATCAGCCCCAGCATTTT. Translating it yields CASSEIYPPYSNQPQHF.

The genes are TRBV2 and TRBJ2-1; maybe TRBD1 (6 bases). Trimming removed 3 bases at V and 4 bases at J, with 13 bases between. The germline CDR1 and CDR2 sequences are SNHLY and FYNNEI. This CDR3 is built from 15 residues. DNA for the CDR3: TGTGCCAGCAGTGATTCCAGGGGTCATTACAATGAGCAGTTCTTC. It specifies CASSDSRGHYNEQFF.

This clone was counted between two and nine times. The chain employs TRBV18 and TRBJ1-6; 7 positions agree with TRBD1. The CDR3 totals 15 residues. In germline, CDR1 is KGHSH, CDR2 LQKENI. The ends lost 2 bases at V and 10 bases at J; junction bases unmatched: 8. CDR3 loop: CASSPSTGFNSPLHF. The CDR3 DNA is TGTGCCAGCTCACCATCGACAGGGTTCAACTCACCCCTCCACTTT. The whole variable domain, remainder taken from reference TRBV18 and TRBJ1-6, is NAGVMQNPRHLVRRRGQEARLRCSPMKGHSHVYWYRQLPEEGLKFMVYLQKENIIDESGMPKERFSAEFPKEGPSILRIQQVVRGDSAAYFCASSPSTGFNSPLHFGNGTRLTVT.

The sample holds one count of this clone. The J gene is TRBJ2-5, the V gene TRBV30, with 10 bases lining up with TRBD2. Germline lookup yields CDR1 GTSNPN and CDR2 SVGIG (reference sequence). The junction had 5 bases not matched to a gene; V was cut back by 0 bases and J by 4 bases. The CDR3 has 15 amino acids. CDR3 amino acids: CAWSVGSGGPETQYF. As DNA, the CDR3 is TGTGCCTGGAGTGTAGGTAGCGGGGGGCCAGAGACCCAGTACTTC.

This clone has just a few counts. The V and J genes are TRBV2 and TRBJ1-4; D remains unclear. CDR1 and CDR2 (germline): SNHLY, FYNNEI. This CDR3 has 14 amino acids. The germline V and J ends were trimmed by 1 base and 12 bases, with 15 bases remaining between them. In nucleotides, the CDR3 is TGTGCCAGCAGTGAAGGATGGCGGAGTGTGGAACTGTTTTTT. Amino acid sequence: CASSEGWRSVELFF.